This is a list of T cell receptor beta chains from one sample in a study of Graves' ophthalmopathy and Graves' hyperthyroidism. TCRdb called the multiplex PCR reads again in MiXCR, with one record for every CDR3 protein. The table includes under 60,000 distinct CDR3 sequences, roughly 47% detected once. Sequenced material: peripheral blood. These receptors came from an adult woman with Graves' ophthalmopathy. CDR3s include the opening cysteine and the closing phenylalanine or tryptophan. A D gene is named only where the DNA matches it firmly. Only some rows state a clone size, as once, few, many or a class for expanded clones.

D gene,V gene,clone size,J gene,CDR3 DNA,CDR3 protein
-,TRBV30,-,TRBJ1-1,TGTGCCTGGACTTCGACGGGGGGCTCGGGTATGGCTTTCTTT,CAWTSTGGSGMAFF
-,TRBV5-8,many,TRBJ2-7,TGTGCCAGCACCACGGTTGGGGGTGGCGAGCAGTACTTC,CASTTVGGGEQYF
-,TRBV10-2,-,TRBJ1-6,TGCGCCAGCTCAGTCGGGGATTCACCCCTCCACTTT,CASSVGDSPLHF
-,TRBV6-1,many,TRBJ2-2,TGTGCCAGCAGCCTTCTCGGGCCCGGGGAGCTGTTTTTT,CASSLLGPGELFF
TRBD1,TRBV2,once,TRBJ2-5,TGTGCCAGTATCTGGACAGGGGTAGAGACCCAGTACTTC,CASIWTGVETQYF
-,TRBV7-2,-,TRBJ2-7,TGTGCCAGCAGCTTAGACAGGTTTTCTTACCAGCAGCACTTC,CASSLDRFSYQQHF
-,TRBV20-1,-,TRBJ2-4,TGCAGTGCCCAGGGAAGTCAGACCAAAAACATTCAGTACTTC,CSAQGSQTKNIQYF
-,TRBV9,-,TRBJ1-3,TGTGCCAGCAGCGTAGGGCTAGCCAACACCATATATTTT,CASSVGLANTIYF
TRBD1,TRBV4-3,many,TRBJ2-1,TGCGCCAGCAGCCAAGATCCAGGGGGCTCCTACAATGAGCAGTTCTTC,CASSQDPGGSYNEQFF
-,TRBV7-8,-,TRBJ2-1,TGTGCCAGCAGCTTCCATCAGAGGGGTGAGCAGTTCTTC,CASSFHQRGEQFF
-,TRBV2,many,TRBJ2-3,TGTGCCAGCAGTACACGGGGGCGGAGCACAGATACGCAGTATTTT,CASSTRGRSTDTQYF
-,TRBV20-1,many,TRBJ2-1,TGCAGTGCTTTTCGCCGCTCAGCTAACAATGAGCAGTTCTTC,CSAFRRSANNEQFF
-,TRBV7-6,-,TRBJ2-7,TGTGCCAGCAGCTTATCTTCCCTAGCTGTCTACGAGCAGTACTTC,CASSLSSLAVYEQYF
TRBD1,TRBV20-1,-,TRBJ2-2,TGCAGTGCTAGACAGGGGGAGAACACCGGGGAGCTGTTTTTT,CSARQGENTGELFF
TRBD1,TRBV5-1,-,TRBJ2-2,TGCGCCAGCAGCTTGATGGGACAGGGGGCAGACGAGCTGTTTTTT,CASSLMGQGADELFF
-,TRBV6-1,many,TRBJ2-5,TGTGCCAGCAGTGAACAGGGGAGAGAGACCCAGTACTTC,CASSEQGRETQYF
-,TRBV9,many,TRBJ1-1,TGTGCCAGCAGCGTATCAGGGGTGGGCACTGAAGCTTTCTTT,CASSVSGVGTEAFF
-,TRBV20-1,-,TRBJ2-3,TGCAGTGCTGACGACAGGAGATCTAGCACAGATACGCAGTATTTT,CSADDRRSSTDTQYF
TRBD1,TRBV2,medium-sized,TRBJ1-1,TGTGCCAGCAGTGAAGTGGGACAGGGACGCGCTTTCTTT,CASSEVGQGRAFF
-,TRBV7-6,-,TRBJ1-6,TGTGCCAGCAGCTTAGAGGGGGGAGGATCACCCCTCCACTTT,CASSLEGGGSPLHF
-,TRBV5-1,-,TRBJ2-7,TGCGCCAGCAGCTTGACAACTGGCTTATACGAGCAGTACTTC,CASSLTTGLYEQYF
-,TRBV20-1,many,TRBJ2-7,TGCAGTGCAGAGGGGGGGTCCGAGCAGTACTTC,CSAEGGSEQYF
TRBD2,TRBV11-3,many,TRBJ2-5,TGTGCCAGCAGCTTAGTTACCCTAGCGGGGTACTTC,CASSLVTLAGYF
-,TRBV7-2,-,TRBJ2-3,TGTGCCAGCAGCTTATGGATTAGCGAAACAGATACGCAGTATTTT,CASSLWISETDTQYF
-,TRBV29-1,medium-sized,TRBJ2-7,TGCAGCGTTGAAACCAGGCCCTACGAGCAGTACTTC,CSVETRPYEQYF
-,TRBV9,-,TRBJ1-2,TGTGCCAGCAGCGGGGATAACCCCCTCTATGGCTACACCTTC,CASSGDNPLYGYTF
TRBD2,TRBV6-4,-,TRBJ2-1,TGTGCCAGCAGCCGGACTAGCGGGGACAATGAGCAGTTCTTC,CASSRTSGDNEQFF
-,TRBV5-6,many,TRBJ2-1,TGTGCCAGCAGCCGGAGTCGGGACCCCTACTCCTACAATGAGCAGTTCTTC,CASSRSRDPYSYNEQFF
TRBD1,TRBV6-1,many,TRBJ1-6,TGTGCCAGCAGTCTTACAGGGGATGCGAATTCACCCCTCCACTTT,CASSLTGDANSPLHF
-,TRBV7-9,-,TRBJ1-2,TGTGCCAGCAGCCCCGACAGCAACTATGGCTACACCTTC,CASSPDSNYGYTF
-,TRBV7-2,-,TRBJ1-5,TGTGCCAGTCGCTCCACAGGCCATCAGCCCCAGCATTTT,CASRSTGHQPQHF
TRBD2,TRBV20-1,-,TRBJ2-7,TGCAGTGCTCGCCCACGTCTTGGAGTAGCGGGAGGCTACGAGCAGTACTTC,CSARPRLGVAGGYEQYF
TRBD1,TRBV19,many,TRBJ2-2,TGTGCCAGTAATGGTGGGGCAGGGGGCTCTTCCACCGGGGAGCTGTTTTTT,CASNGGAGGSSTGELFF
TRBD1,TRBV7-9,-,TRBJ1-2,TGTGCCAGCAGCCCGATGGGACAGGGTGGGGCCTATGGCTACACCTTC,CASSPMGQGGAYGYTF
TRBD2,TRBV5-6,-,TRBJ2-3,TGTGCCAGCAGCTTAGCCCGGACTAGCGGGAGCGGAGATACGCAGTATTTC,CASSLARTSGSGDTQYF
TRBD1,TRBV5-1,-,TRBJ2-2,TGCGCCAGCAGCCTGACAGGGAACGGGGAGCTGTTTTTT,CASSLTGNGELFF
-,TRBV7-2,-,TRBJ2-7,TGTGCCAGCAGCTCTACCGCGAATCCCGGGCAGTACTTC,CASSSTANPGQYF
TRBD2,TRBV28,-,TRBJ2-7,TGTGCCGTAGCGGGGAAGACCTACGAGCAGTACTTC,CAVAGKTYEQYF
-,TRBV5-1,-,TRBJ2-2,TGCGCCAGCAGAGAGGGCTTGAACACCGGGGAGCTGTTTTTT,CASREGLNTGELFF
TRBD1,TRBV20-1,many,TRBJ1-3,TGCAGTGCTAGAGAGGACAGGGTCTCTGGAAACACCATATATTTT,CSAREDRVSGNTIYF
TRBD2,TRBV28,many,TRBJ2-1,TGTGCCAGCAGCCTAATCAGCGGGAGGATAAATGAGCAGTTCTTC,CASSLISGRINEQFF
-,TRBV24-1,-,TRBJ2-2,TGTGCCACCAGTGATTTGGACAGCGGGGAGCTGTTTTTT,CATSDLDSGELFF
TRBD1,TRBV25-1,once,TRBJ2-1,TGTGCCAGCAGTGAAGGGACTGGGACAGGGGACAATGAGCAGTTCTTC,CASSEGTGTGDNEQFF
-,TRBV19,-,TRBJ1-5,TGTGCCAGTAGCCCGACAAGTCAGCCCCAGCATTTT,CASSPTSQPQHF
TRBD1,TRBV7-9,-,TRBJ2-1,TGTGCCAGCAGCATAGGACAGGGTTCGGATACGCAGTTCTTC,CASSIGQGSDTQFF
-,TRBV19,-,TRBJ1-3,TGTGCCAGTAGTATCCGGGCGGACGGAAACACCATATATTTT,CASSIRADGNTIYF
TRBD2,TRBV7-6,-,TRBJ2-7,TGTGCCAGCAGCTTAGGACTAGCGGGAGTAGGCTCCTACGAGCAGTACTTC,CASSLGLAGVGSYEQYF
-,TRBV28,many,TRBJ2-7,TGTGCCAGCAGTTTATACGGGGAGGGGGAGAGAGAGCAGTACTTC,CASSLYGEGEREQYF
-,TRBV20-1,-,TRBJ2-7,TGCAGTGCTCCCCAGGGCGAGCAGTACTTC,CSAPQGEQYF
-,TRBV10-2,-,TRBJ1-1,TGCGCCAGCAGCGAAACGGCGACAGTTGAAGCTTTCTTT,CASSETATVEAFF
-,TRBV20-1,medium-sized,TRBJ2-7,TGCAGCGCAACGGACAGCCCAGGGCGGGACGAGCAGTACTTC,CSATDSPGRDEQYF
-,TRBV6-9,few,TRBJ2-1,TGTGCCAGCAGTTTGGGACCCAATGAGCAGTTCTTC,CASSLGPNEQFF